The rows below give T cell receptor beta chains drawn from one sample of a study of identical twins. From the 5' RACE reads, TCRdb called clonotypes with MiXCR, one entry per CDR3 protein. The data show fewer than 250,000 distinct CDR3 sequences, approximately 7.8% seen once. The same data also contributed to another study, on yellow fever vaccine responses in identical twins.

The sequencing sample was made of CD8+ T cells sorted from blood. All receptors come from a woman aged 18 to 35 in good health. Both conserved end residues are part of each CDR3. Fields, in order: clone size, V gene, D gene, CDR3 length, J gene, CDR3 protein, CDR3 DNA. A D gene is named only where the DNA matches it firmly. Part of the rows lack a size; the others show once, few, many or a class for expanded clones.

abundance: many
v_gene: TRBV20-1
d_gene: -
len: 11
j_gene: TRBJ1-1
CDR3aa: CSATDYTEAFF
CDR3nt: TGCAGTGCTACAGATTACACTGAAGCTTTCTTT

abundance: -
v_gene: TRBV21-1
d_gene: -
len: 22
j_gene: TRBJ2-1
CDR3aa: CASRNSPYRDRGMGGSYNEQFF
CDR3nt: TGTGCCAGCAGGAACTCACCGTATAGGGACAGGGGGATGGGAGGGTCCTACAATGAGCAGTTCTTC

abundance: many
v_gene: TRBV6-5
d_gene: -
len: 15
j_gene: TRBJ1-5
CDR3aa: CASSYSNGGSQPQHF
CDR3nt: TGTGCCAGCAGTTACTCGAACGGGGGAAGTCAGCCCCAGCATTTT

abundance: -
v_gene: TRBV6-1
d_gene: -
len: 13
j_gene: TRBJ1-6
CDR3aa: CASSEGGNSPLHF
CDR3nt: TGTGCCAGCAGTGAAGGAGGTAATTCACCCCTCCACTTT

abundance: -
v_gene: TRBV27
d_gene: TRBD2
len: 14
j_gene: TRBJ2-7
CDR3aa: CASSLSGRAYEQYF
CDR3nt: TGTGCCAGCAGCCTCAGCGGGAGGGCCTACGAGCAGTACTTC

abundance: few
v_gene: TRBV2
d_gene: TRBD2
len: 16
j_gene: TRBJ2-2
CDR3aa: CASRGLAGGRPGELFF
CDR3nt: TGTGCCAGCAGAGGACTAGCGGGAGGGAGACCCGGGGAGCTGTTTTTT

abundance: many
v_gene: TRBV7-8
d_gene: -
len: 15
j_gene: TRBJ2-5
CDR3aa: CASSLVLGGLETQYF
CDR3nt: TGTGCCAGCAGCTTAGTATTGGGGGGCCTGGAGACCCAGTACTTC

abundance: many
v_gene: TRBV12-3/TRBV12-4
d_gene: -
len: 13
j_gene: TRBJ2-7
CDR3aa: CASSLGSSYEQYF
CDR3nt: TGTGCCAGCAGTTTAGGTAGCTCCTACGAGCAGTACTTC

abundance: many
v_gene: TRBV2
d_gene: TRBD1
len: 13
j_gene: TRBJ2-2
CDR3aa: CAKQRQGAGELFF
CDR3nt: TGTGCCAAACAACGACAGGGGGCCGGGGAGCTGTTTTTT

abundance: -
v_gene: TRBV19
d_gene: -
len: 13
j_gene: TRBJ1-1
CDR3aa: CASSLRIDTEAFF
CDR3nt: TGTGCCAGTAGTCTTCGGATCGACACTGAAGCTTTCTTT

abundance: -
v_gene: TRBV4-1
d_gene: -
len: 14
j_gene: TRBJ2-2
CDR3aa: CASSPVANTGELFF
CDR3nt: TGCGCCAGCAGCCCAGTGGCAAACACCGGGGAGCTGTTTTTT

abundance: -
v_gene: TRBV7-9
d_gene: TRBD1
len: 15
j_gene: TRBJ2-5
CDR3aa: CASSQGNRGQETQYF
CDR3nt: TGTGCCAGCAGCCAGGGGAACAGGGGACAAGAGACCCAGTACTTC

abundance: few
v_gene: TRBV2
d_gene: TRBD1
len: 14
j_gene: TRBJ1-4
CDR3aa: CASSQTGSDEKLFF
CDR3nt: TGTGCCAGCAGTCAGACAGGGTCGGATGAAAAACTGTTTTTT

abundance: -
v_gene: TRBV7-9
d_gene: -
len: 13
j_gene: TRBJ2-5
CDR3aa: CASTGTDLFTQYF
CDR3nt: TGTGCCAGCACCGGGACTGACTTATTTACCCAGTACTTC

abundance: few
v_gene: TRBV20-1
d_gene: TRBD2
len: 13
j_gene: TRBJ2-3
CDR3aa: CSARGLGTDTQYF
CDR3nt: TGCAGTGCTAGGGGACTAGGCACAGATACGCAGTATTTT

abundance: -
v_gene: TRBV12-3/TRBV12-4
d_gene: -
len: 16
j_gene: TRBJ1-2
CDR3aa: CASSFPTGRVNYGYTF
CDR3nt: TGTGCCAGCAGTTTCCCGACAGGCCGAGTTAACTATGGCTACACCTTC

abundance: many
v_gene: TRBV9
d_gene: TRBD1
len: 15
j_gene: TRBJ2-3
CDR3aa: CASSGPTGPTDTQYF
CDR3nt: TGTGCCAGCAGCGGCCCGACAGGGCCCACAGATACGCAGTATTTT

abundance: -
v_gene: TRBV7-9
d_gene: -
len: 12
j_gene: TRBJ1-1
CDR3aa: CSSSSGANEAFF
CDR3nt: TGTTCCAGCAGCTCAGGCGCCAACGAAGCTTTCTTT

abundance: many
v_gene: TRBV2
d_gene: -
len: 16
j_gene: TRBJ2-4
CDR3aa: CASSDAPPLAKNIQYF
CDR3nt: TGTGCCAGCAGTGACGCGCCACCCTTAGCCAAAAACATTCAGTACTTC

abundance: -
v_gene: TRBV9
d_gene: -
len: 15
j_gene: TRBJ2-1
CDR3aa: CASSVTGLDGYEQFF
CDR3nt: TGTGCCAGCAGCGTGACGGGGCTGGATGGATATGAGCAGTTCTTC

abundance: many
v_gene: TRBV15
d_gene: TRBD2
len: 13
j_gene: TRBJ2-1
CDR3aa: CAIGLDRRNEQFF
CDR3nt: TGTGCCATTGGACTAGACCGGAGGAATGAGCAGTTCTTC

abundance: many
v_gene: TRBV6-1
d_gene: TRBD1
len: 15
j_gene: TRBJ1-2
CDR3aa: CASSKQGGGLYGYTF
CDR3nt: TGTGCCAGCAGTAAGCAGGGGGGAGGACTCTATGGCTACACCTTC

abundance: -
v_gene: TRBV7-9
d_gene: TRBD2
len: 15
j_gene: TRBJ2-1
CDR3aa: CASRTTTTSGELEFF
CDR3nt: TGTGCCAGCAGAACAACCACGACTAGCGGGGAACTGGAGTTCTTC

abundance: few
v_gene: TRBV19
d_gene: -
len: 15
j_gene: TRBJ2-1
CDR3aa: CASSIPGQGGNEQFF
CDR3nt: TGTGCCAGTAGTATACCGGGTCAGGGGGGCAATGAGCAGTTCTTC

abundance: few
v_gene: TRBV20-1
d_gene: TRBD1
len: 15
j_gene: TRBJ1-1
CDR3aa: CSARDYDRGRTEAFF
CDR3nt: TGCAGTGCTAGAGACTACGACAGGGGGCGGACTGAAGCTTTCTTT

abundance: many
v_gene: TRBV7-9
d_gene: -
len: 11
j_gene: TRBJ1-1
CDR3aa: CASSSEFEAFF
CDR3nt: TGTGCCAGCAGCTCGGAGTTTGAAGCTTTCTTT

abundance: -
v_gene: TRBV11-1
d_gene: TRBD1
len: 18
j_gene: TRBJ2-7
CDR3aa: CASSSGTGGYPPTYEQYF
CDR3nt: TGTGCCAGCTCCTCCGGGACAGGGGGCTACCCTCCCACCTACGAGCAGTACTTC